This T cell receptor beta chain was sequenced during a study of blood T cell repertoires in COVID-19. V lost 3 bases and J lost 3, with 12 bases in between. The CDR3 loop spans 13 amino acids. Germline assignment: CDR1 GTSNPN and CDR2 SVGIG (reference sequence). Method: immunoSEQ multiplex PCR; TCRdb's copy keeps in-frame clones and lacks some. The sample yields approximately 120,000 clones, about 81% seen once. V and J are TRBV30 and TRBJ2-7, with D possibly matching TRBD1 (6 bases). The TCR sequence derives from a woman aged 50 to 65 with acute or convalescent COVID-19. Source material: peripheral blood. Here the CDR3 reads CAWRGTGNYEQYF. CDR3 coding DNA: TGTGCCTGGAGAGGAACAGGGAACTACGAGCAGTACTTC.